This T cell receptor (beta chain) was captured in a study of blood T cell repertoires in COVID-19. Across the study: Sites across the United States, Italy and Spain contributed samples from acute and convalescent COVID-19. PBMCs, B-cell-depleted T cells, or T cells were the source of the cDNA or gDNA that made up the material.

In the original processing: Amplified reference gene primers provided the basis for estimating nucleated cell counts. Using immunoSEQ multiplex PCR, the repertoire was profiled, and TCRdb retains in-frame clones only, with some absent. V, J and clone size are those of that table, while D and trimming were read from the DNA. The sample contains hundreds of thousands of clones, around 90% of which appear only once. Germline lookup yields CDR1 SGHTA and CDR2 FQGNSA. This CDR3 comprises 12 residues. V gave up 4 bases and J gave up 3 bases, with 7 bases separating them. Sequencing used peripheral blood. The chain links TRBV7-2 to TRBJ2-7; D remains unclear. The receptor was derived from a man between 60 and 75 years old who had recovered from COVID-19. The DNA of the CDR3 is TGTGCCAGCAGCTCCCTCCGCTACGAGCAGTACTTC. Translating it yields CASSSLRYEQYF.